The next 17 T cell receptor beta chains were all read from a single sample in a study of Ad26.COV2.S vaccination and SARS-CoV-2 variants. As for treatment: some 20 received Ad26.COV2.S at low or high dose, single or two shots; a few received placebo; per-sample allocation not given. Sampling happened 63 days after the first vaccine or placebo injection. Only in-frame clones appear in the TCRdb table, and some are missing; sequencing was by immunoSEQ multiplex PCR. The sample contains around 450,000 clones, approximately 90% of which appear only once. The source was peripheral blood, collected in a trial of Ad26.COV2.S vaccine versus placebo. The source of these receptors is a person between 18 and 65 years old who received the Ad26.COV2.S COVID-19 vaccine or a placebo.

The chain employs TRBV7-9 and TRBJ1-1, with no clear D. This CDR3 region has 17 residues. V was clipped by 1 base and J by 2 bases, with 17 bases between them. Germline CDR1 is SEHNR and CDR2 is FQNEAQ (reference sequence). In DNA form, the CDR3 reads TGTGCCAGCAGCTTAGACCCCGGTGGGCGATCCAACACTGAAGCTTTCTTT. As protein: CASSLDPGGRSNTEAFF.

This chain uses TRBV4-1 with TRBJ2-3, with TRBD1 as a possible D gene (6 bases). Germline CDR1 MGHRA, CDR2 YSYEKL. The ends were cut back, 5 bases at V and 0 bases at J, with 21 bases in the middle. There are 18 residues in the CDR3. CDR3 sequence: CASSRQEPGASSTDTQYF. CDR3 DNA: TGCGCCAGCAGCAGACAGGAGCCAGGGGCGTCGAGCACAGATACGCAGTATTTT.

The chain couples TRBV30 to TRBJ2-6; D is ambiguous. The CDR3 consists of 12 residues. Deletions cut 7 bases from V and 2 bases from J, with 6 bases between. CDR1 GTSNPN and CDR2 SVGIG come from the germline V gene (reference sequence). CDR3 sequence: CALTPGANVLTF. The CDR3 DNA is TGTGCCTTGACCCCTGGGGCCAACGTCCTGACTTTC.

The chain combines TRBV7-9 with TRBJ2-1, with D unclear. Germline V lookup: CDR1 SEHNR, CDR2 FQNEAQ (reference sequence). The germline V and J ends were trimmed by 6 bases and 9 bases, with 9 bases remaining between them. The CDR3 sequence is 11 residues long. The CDR3 reads CASRNEFEQFF. The CDR3 DNA is TGTGCCAGCAGAAATGAGTTTGAGCAGTTCTTC.

V and J are TRBV19 and TRBJ2-1; D tentatively fits TRBD1 or TRBD2 (5 bases each). CDR1 is LNHDA and CDR2 is SQIVND in the germline V gene (reference sequence). The CDR3 extends over 18 amino acids. V was cut by 7 bases and J by 5 bases, with 27 bases left in between. The CDR3 DNA reads as TGTGCCAGTATCGCACAACCCAGACTCCCGCCGGGGCACAATGAGCAGTTCTTC. Translated, it gives CASIAQPRLPPGHNEQFF.

This clone was detected many times. The chain employs TRBV4-3 and TRBJ2-1; 10 bases map to TRBD1. Germline-derived CDR1 and CDR2 are LGHNA and YSLEER. The CDR3 extends over 15 amino acids. Germline trimming cut 1 base from V and 3 bases from J; bases unmatched to any gene: 0. The CDR3 protein is CASSQGTGGYNEQFF. CDR3 coding DNA: TGCGCCAGCAGCCAAGGGACAGGGGGCTACAATGAGCAGTTCTTC.

V and J are TRBV10-1 and TRBJ2-7, with D perhaps matching TRBD2 (6 bases). Germline V lookup: CDR1 WNHNN, CDR2 SYGVQD (reference sequence). This CDR3 contains 13 residues. V was clipped by 2 bases and J by 3 bases, with 8 bases between them. DNA for the CDR3: TGCGCCAGCAGTGAGCCGGAGGGCTACGAGCAGTACTTC. It specifies CASSEPEGYEQYF.

This clone occurred once. This chain connects TRBV10-1 to TRBJ1-5, with D possibly matching TRBD1 (6 bases). The CDR3 spans 15 residues. V lost 6 bases and J 4 bases, leaving 16 bases between the germline ends. CDR1 and CDR2 (germline): WNHNN, SYGVQD (reference sequence). CDR3 in amino acids: CASRTGTRGNQPQHF. The CDR3 coding sequence is TGCGCCAGCAGGACCGGGACTAGGGGGAATCAGCCCCAGCATTTT.

This clone was observed once. The chain recombines TRBV6-2 or TRBV6-3 with TRBJ2-2, with 8 bases matching TRBD1. The CDR3 loop spans 16 amino acids. Germline CDR1 MNHEY, CDR2 SVGEGT. V gave up 5 bases and J gave up 5 bases; unmatched junction bases: 10. CDR3 nucleotide sequence: TGTGCCAGCAGTCCGACCGGACAGGGCAGGACCGGGGAGCTGTTTTTT. It codes for CASSPTGQGRTGELFF.

V gene TRBV12-3 or TRBV12-4 combines with J gene TRBJ1-1; a weak D match, TRBD1 (6 bases). This CDR3 is built from 12 residues. Trimming pared 6 bases from V and 5 bases from J, leaving 10 bases between. The CDR3 sequence is CASSWGTTEAFF. CDR3 coding DNA: TGTGCCAGCAGCTGGGGGACAACTGAAGCTTTCTTT.

The chain recombines TRBV11-2 with TRBJ2-7; D uncertain. Germline V gene data show CDR1 as SGHAT and CDR2 as FQNNGV. This CDR3 contains 14 residues. V was clipped by 5 bases and J by 1 base, with 12 bases between them. The CDR3 region is CASSPIYSSYEQYF. The CDR3, as DNA: TGTGCCAGCAGCCCAATTTACTCTTCCTACGAGCAGTACTTC.

V and J are TRBV3-1 (or the pseudogene TRBV3-2) and TRBJ2-1; TRBD2 matches 8 bases. From germline, CDR1 is LGHDT and CDR2 YNNKEL (reference sequence). Trimming at V came to 4 bases and at J to 8 bases, leaving 13 bases not matched to a gene. This CDR3 is 16 amino acids long. CDR3 nucleotide sequence: TGTGCCAGCAGCCCATCCACGGCGGGAGGTGGGGATGAGCAGTTCTTC. This codes for CASSPSTAGGGDEQFF.

The V call is TRBV5-4, the J call TRBJ1-1; D is uncertain. Germline V gene sequence: CDR1 SGHNT, CDR2 YYREEE (reference sequence). The CDR3 consists of 14 residues. With 0 bases removed from V and 1 base from J, the gap between germline ends came to 7 bases. This chain's CDR3 is CASSLVNQNTEAFF. CDR3 bases: TGTGCCAGCAGCTTGGTGAATCAGAACACTGAAGCTTTCTTT.

The chain uses TRBV18 and TRBJ2-1, with D possibly matching TRBD2 (5 bases). Germline V gene sequence: CDR1 KGHSH, CDR2 LQKENI. The V and J ends lost 3 bases and 10 bases respectively, with 16 bases between them. CDR3 length: 14 amino acids. The CDR3, as DNA: TGTGCCAGCTCACCTGGAGGTCCTTTAAAAGAGCAGTTCTTC. As protein: CASSPGGPLKEQFF.

This sequence joins TRBV27 and TRBJ2-1, with 12 bases that match TRBD2. Looked up from germline, CDR1 is MNHEY and CDR2 is SMNVEV (reference sequence). The V segment lost 1 base and the J segment 7 bases; nucleotides outside the gene matches: 2. CDR3 size: 15 residues. CDR3 in amino acids: CASSLYGTSGNEQFF. The CDR3 bases are TGTGCCAGCAGTTTATATGGGACTAGCGGGAATGAGCAGTTCTTC.

This clone appeared a few times. The CDR3 nucleotides are TGCGCCAGCATTCCTTCGACAGGGATCGGGGAATCTGGGGCCAACGTCCTGACTTTC. It encodes CASIPSTGIGESGANVLTF. This chain joins TRBV23-1 and TRBJ2-6; 7 bases are shared with TRBD1. TRBV23-1 has ORF status, its function being uncertain. Trimming at V came to 7 bases and at J to 1 base, leaving 16 bases not matched to a gene. The CDR3 has 19 amino acids.

The V call is TRBV27, the J call TRBJ1-2; TRBD1 agrees at 7 bases. CDR3 length: 15 amino acids. Germline CDR1 MNHEY, CDR2 SMNVEV (reference sequence). The V and J ends lost 10 bases and 5 bases, in that order; junction bases with no gene match: 16. In DNA form, the CDR3 reads TGTGCCACCAAAACCGGGACAGTTGCGACATATGGCTACACCTTC. This sequence encodes CATKTGTVATYGYTF.